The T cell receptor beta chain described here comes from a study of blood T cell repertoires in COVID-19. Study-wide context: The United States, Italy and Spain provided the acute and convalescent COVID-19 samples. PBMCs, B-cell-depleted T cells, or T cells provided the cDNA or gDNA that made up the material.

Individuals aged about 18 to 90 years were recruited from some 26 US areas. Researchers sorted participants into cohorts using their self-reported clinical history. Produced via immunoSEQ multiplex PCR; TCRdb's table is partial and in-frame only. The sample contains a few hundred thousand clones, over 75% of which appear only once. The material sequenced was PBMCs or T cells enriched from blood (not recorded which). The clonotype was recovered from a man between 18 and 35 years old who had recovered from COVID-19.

CDR3 amino acids: CASSHPTGGGYKAFF. Written as DNA, the CDR3 is TGTGCCAGCAGCCACCCGACAGGGGGAGGTTACAAAGCTTTCTTT. The chain uses TRBV3-1 (or the pseudogene TRBV3-2) and TRBJ1-1; 9 nucleotides match TRBD1. Looked up from germline, CDR1 is LGHDT and CDR2 is YNNKEL (reference sequence). V shed 3 bases and J 9 bases; nucleotides not matched to a gene: 11. The CDR3 totals 15 residues.